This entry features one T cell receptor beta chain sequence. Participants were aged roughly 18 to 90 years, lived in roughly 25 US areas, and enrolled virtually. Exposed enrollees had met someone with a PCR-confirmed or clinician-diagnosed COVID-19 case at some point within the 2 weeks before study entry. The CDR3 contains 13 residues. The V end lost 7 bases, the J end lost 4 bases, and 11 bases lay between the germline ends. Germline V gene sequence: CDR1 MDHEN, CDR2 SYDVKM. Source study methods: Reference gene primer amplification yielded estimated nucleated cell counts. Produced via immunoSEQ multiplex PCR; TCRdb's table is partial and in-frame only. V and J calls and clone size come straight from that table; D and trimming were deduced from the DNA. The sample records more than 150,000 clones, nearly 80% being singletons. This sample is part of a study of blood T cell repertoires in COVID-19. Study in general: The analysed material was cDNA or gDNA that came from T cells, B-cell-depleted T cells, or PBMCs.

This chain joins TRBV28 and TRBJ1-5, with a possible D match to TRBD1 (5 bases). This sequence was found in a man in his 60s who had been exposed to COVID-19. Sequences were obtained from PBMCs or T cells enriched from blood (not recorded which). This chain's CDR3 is CASIGGVNQPQHF. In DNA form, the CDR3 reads TGTGCCAGCATCGGGGGGGTGAATCAGCCCCAGCATTTT. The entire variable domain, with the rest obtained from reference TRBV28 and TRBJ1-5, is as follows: DVKVTQSSRYLVKRTGEKVFLECVQDMDHENMFWYRQDPGLGLRLIYFSYDVKMKEKGDIPEGYSVSREKKERFSLILESASTNQTSMYLCASIGGVNQPQHFGDGTRLSIL.